These T cell receptor beta chains were read from a single sample in a study of cytomegalovirus exposure and HLA in healthy donors. TCRdb's copy holds only in-frame clones and misses some; the assay was immunoSEQ multiplex PCR. This sample contains 150,000 to 200,000 clones. The source material was PBMCs. These receptors all stem from a man aged 30 to 39 in good health and CMV-seronegative. Each CDR3 is given with its conserved first and last residue. Each record gives: J gene, D gene, V gene, CDR3 DNA, CDR3 protein. A D gene is named only where the DNA matches it firmly.

J: TRBJ2-2
D: NA
V: TRBV7-2
DNA: TGTGCCAGCAGCCTCGGACTATCCAACACCCTTCGCGGGGAGCTGTTTTTT
CDR3: CASSLGLSNTLRGELFF

J: TRBJ2-7
D: NA
V: TRBV6-5
DNA: TGTGCCAGCAGGAACAGGGTCGGCTACGAGCAGTACTTC
CDR3: CASRNRVGYEQYF

J: TRBJ1-2
D: TRBD1
V: TRBV13
DNA: TGTGCCAGCAGCTCGGGACAGGACCCTATCTACTATGGCTACACCTTC
CDR3: CASSSGQDPIYYGYTF

J: TRBJ2-1
D: NA
V: TRBV11-3
DNA: TGTGCCAGCAGCTTAATGGGTAGCGACAACTACAATGAGCAGTTCTTC
CDR3: CASSLMGSDNYNEQFF

J: TRBJ2-7
D: TRBD1
V: TRBV10-3
DNA: TGTGCCATCAGCGGACAGGGGGCGAGGGACGAGCAGTACTTC
CDR3: CAISGQGARDEQYF

J: TRBJ2-1
D: TRBD1
V: TRBV7-2
DNA: TGTGCCAGCAGCTTAGGCAAGGAGGACAGGGGCAATGAGCAGTTCTTC
CDR3: CASSLGKEDRGNEQFF

J: TRBJ2-7
D: NA
V: TRBV28
DNA: TGTGCCAGCAATCCACAGGGGGAGGGCTACGAGCAGTACTTC
CDR3: CASNPQGEGYEQYF

J: TRBJ1-1
D: NA
V: TRBV7-6
DNA: TGTGCCAGCAGCTTGACAGGCAGTACGAACACTGAAGCTTTCTTT
CDR3: CASSLTGSTNTEAFF

J: TRBJ2-5
D: NA
V: TRBV30
DNA: TGTGCCTGGAGTAGGACATTTCAAGAGACCCAGTACTTC
CDR3: CAWSRTFQETQYF

J: TRBJ1-4
D: TRBD1
V: TRBV7-8
DNA: TGTGCCAGCAGCTTAGTGACAGGGATTGGTGAAAAACTGTTTTTT
CDR3: CASSLVTGIGEKLFF

J: TRBJ2-7
D: NA
V: TRBV27
DNA: TGTGCCAGTTCTCCAGGCCCCAGCTCCTACGAGCAGTACTTC
CDR3: CASSPGPSSYEQYF

J: TRBJ1-3
D: NA
V: TRBV6-5
DNA: TGTGCCAGCAGTTACTCTTACAGGGCTGGAAACACCATATATTTT
CDR3: CASSYSYRAGNTIYF

J: TRBJ2-2
D: NA
V: TRBV6-5
DNA: TGTGCCAGCAGTTACCAACAATATCTCACCGGGGAGCTGTTTTTT
CDR3: CASSYQQYLTGELFF

J: TRBJ2-7
D: NA
V: TRBV27
DNA: TGTGCCAGCAGTTCGAGGACCTACGAGCAGTACTTC
CDR3: CASSSRTYEQYF

J: TRBJ2-7
D: TRBD1
V: TRBV6-5
DNA: TGTGCCAGCAGTTACTCTTACAGGGGGCCGTACGAGCAGTACTTC
CDR3: CASSYSYRGPYEQYF

J: TRBJ1-1
D: TRBD1
V: TRBV10-2
DNA: TGCGCCAGCAGTGCGAGGGGCAGGGGGCATGACACTGAAGCTTTCTTT
CDR3: CASSARGRGHDTEAFF

J: TRBJ1-5
D: NA
V: TRBV6-5
DNA: TGTGCCAGCAGTTACTCGGGGCCACAGAGCAATCAGCCCCAGCATTTT
CDR3: CASSYSGPQSNQPQHF

J: TRBJ1-5
D: TRBD1
V: TRBV7-2
DNA: TGTGCCAGCAGCCAGGACAGGGGGAATCAGCCCCAGCATTTT
CDR3: CASSQDRGNQPQHF

J: TRBJ1-1
D: NA
V: TRBV28
DNA: TGTGCCAGCTCGACGAGGGCGAACACTGAAGCTTTCTTT
CDR3: CASSTRANTEAFF

J: TRBJ1-3
D: NA
V: TRBV5-1
DNA: TGCGCCAGCAGGACTGAGAACTCTGGAAACACCATATATTTT
CDR3: CASRTENSGNTIYF

J: TRBJ1-3
D: TRBD1
V: TRBV29-1
DNA: TGCAGCGTGGACGGACAGGGGGCGCTTGGAAACACCATATATTTT
CDR3: CSVDGQGALGNTIYF

J: TRBJ2-7
D: TRBD2
V: TRBV27
DNA: TGTGCCAGCAGACGTAGCGGGACTACCTACGAGCAGTACTTC
CDR3: CASRRSGTTYEQYF

J: TRBJ2-7
D: NA
V: TRBV30
DNA: TGTGCCTGGAGTGTACGCAGCGAGCAGTACTTC
CDR3: CAWSVRSEQYF

J: TRBJ2-1
D: TRBD1
V: TRBV28
DNA: TGTGCCAGCAGTTCACCGGGACAGGGGGCGAATGAGCAGTTCTTC
CDR3: CASSSPGQGANEQFF

J: TRBJ1-1
D: NA
V: TRBV6-6
DNA: TGTGCCAGCAGTTTAGATATGAGGAACACTGAAGCTTTCTTT
CDR3: CASSLDMRNTEAFF

J: TRBJ2-1
D: TRBD2
V: TRBV4-2
DNA: TGTGCCAGCAGCCGGGAAGCGGGGGGCCTCGATGAGCAGTTCTTC
CDR3: CASSREAGGLDEQFF

J: TRBJ1-5
D: NA
V: TRBV7-8
DNA: TGTGCCAGCAGCTTAGCGCCAGGGATAAGCAATCAGCCCCAGCATTTT
CDR3: CASSLAPGISNQPQHF

J: TRBJ1-2
D: TRBD1
V: TRBV30
DNA: TGTGCCTGGCGAACCGGGACAGGTGCTTCTCGCTACTTTGGCTACACCTTC
CDR3: CAWRTGTGASRYFGYTF

J: TRBJ2-1
D: NA
V: TRBV5-1
DNA: TGCGCCAGCAGCTTGGCCCCGGCGGGCGGCAATGAGCAGTTCTTC
CDR3: CASSLAPAGGNEQFF

J: TRBJ2-5
D: TRBD1
V: TRBV4-1
DNA: TGCGCCAGCAGTCCCGGGACAGGGTGGGAGACCCAGTACTTC
CDR3: CASSPGTGWETQYF

J: TRBJ1-2
D: NA
V: TRBV4-1
DNA: TGCGCCAGCAGCCAGACAGAAGGGTGGAATGGCTACACCTTC
CDR3: CASSQTEGWNGYTF

J: TRBJ2-3
D: TRBD2
V: TRBV6-5
DNA: TGTGCCAGCAGTTCCCGGACTAGCGGGAGTACAGATACGCAGTATTTT
CDR3: CASSSRTSGSTDTQYF

J: TRBJ2-4
D: TRBD1
V: TRBV30
DNA: TGTGCCTGGAGTGTACAAAGGACAGGCGGCCTTCTAGCCAAAAACATTCAGTACTTC
CDR3: CAWSVQRTGGLLAKNIQYF

J: TRBJ1-1
D: NA
V: TRBV11-2
DNA: TGTGCCAGCAGGTTAGCTCAGGGGAACACTGAAGCTTTCTTT
CDR3: CASRLAQGNTEAFF

J: TRBJ1-1
D: NA
V: TRBV10-3
DNA: TGTGCCATCACCCAACAGGGTATGAACACTGAAGCTTTCTTT
CDR3: CAITQQGMNTEAFF

J: TRBJ2-1
D: NA
V: TRBV6-5
DNA: TGTGCCAGCAGTCTAGGGGGAGGGAGCTATGAGCAGTTCTTC
CDR3: CASSLGGGSYEQFF

J: TRBJ1-5
D: NA
V: TRBV30
DNA: TGTGCCTGGAGTTCGGGGGATAACAATCAGCCCCAGCATTTT
CDR3: CAWSSGDNNQPQHF

J: TRBJ1-2
D: NA
V: TRBV2
DNA: TGTGCCAGCAGTGAAGCGCGGGGACCCCGGCTTGGCTACACCTTC
CDR3: CASSEARGPRLGYTF

J: TRBJ2-7
D: TRBD1
V: TRBV7-6
DNA: TGTGCCAGCAGTTATTCACAGGGGCCCGGTAGAGAGCAGTACTTC
CDR3: CASSYSQGPGREQYF

J: TRBJ1-2
D: TRBD1
V: TRBV19
DNA: TGTGCCAGTAGTAGTAGAGCGATGGGACAGGGTAGCTATGGCTACACCTTC
CDR3: CASSSRAMGQGSYGYTF

J: TRBJ2-7
D: NA
V: TRBV6-5
DNA: TGTGCCAGCAGTTCTGACAGAAGCGAGCAGTACTTC
CDR3: CASSSDRSEQYF

J: TRBJ2-1
D: TRBD1
V: TRBV30
DNA: TGTGCCTGGAGATACCGGGACAGGGACAATGAGCAGTTCTTC
CDR3: CAWRYRDRDNEQFF

J: TRBJ2-5
D: TRBD2
V: TRBV9
DNA: TGTGCCAGCAGCGGCCGGGGGGGCCGAGAGACCCAGTACTTC
CDR3: CASSGRGGRETQYF

J: TRBJ2-1
D: TRBD2
V: TRBV9
DNA: TGTGCCAGCAGCGTAGGACTAGCGGGGGGGCCCTACGATGAGCAGTTCTTC
CDR3: CASSVGLAGGPYDEQFF

J: TRBJ1-1
D: NA
V: TRBV29-1
DNA: TGCAGCGGCGGACATAACCCTGCTTTCTTT
CDR3: CSGGHNPAFF

J: TRBJ2-7
D: NA
V: TRBV27
DNA: TGTGCCAGCCTGAAGCCCCCCGGGAGACACTACGAGCAGTACTTC
CDR3: CASLKPPGRHYEQYF

J: TRBJ1-2
D: TRBD1
V: TRBV2
DNA: TGTGCCAGCAGTGCCGGGACAGACTATGGCTACACCTTC
CDR3: CASSAGTDYGYTF